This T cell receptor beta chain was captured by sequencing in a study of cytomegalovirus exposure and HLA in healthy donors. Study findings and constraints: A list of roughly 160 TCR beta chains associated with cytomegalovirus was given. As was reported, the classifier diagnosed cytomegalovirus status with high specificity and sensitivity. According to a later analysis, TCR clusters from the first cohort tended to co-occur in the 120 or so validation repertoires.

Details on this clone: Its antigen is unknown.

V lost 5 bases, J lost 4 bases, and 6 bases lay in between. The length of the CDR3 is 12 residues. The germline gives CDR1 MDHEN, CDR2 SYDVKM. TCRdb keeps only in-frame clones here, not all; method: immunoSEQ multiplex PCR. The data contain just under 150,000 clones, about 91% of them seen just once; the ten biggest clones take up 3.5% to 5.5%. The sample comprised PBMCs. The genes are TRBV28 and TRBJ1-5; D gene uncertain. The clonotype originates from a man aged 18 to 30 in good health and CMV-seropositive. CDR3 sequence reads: CASSILNQPQHF. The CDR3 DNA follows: TGTGCCAGCAGTATCTTAAATCAGCCCCAGCATTTT. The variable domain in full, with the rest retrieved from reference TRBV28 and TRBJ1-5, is DVKVTQSSRYLVKRTGEKVFLECVQDMDHENMFWYRQDPGLGLRLIYFSYDVKMKEKGDIPEGYSVSREKKERFSLILESASTNQTSMYLCASSILNQPQHFGDGTRLSIL.